The clone carrying this TCR beta chain has a single count. Its antigen is not identified. This record comes from a study of shared clonotypes between healthy human individuals. Study details: For every donor, three CD4 naive, three CD4 memory, two CD8 naive and one CD8 memory plates were used.

The CDR3 consists of 18 residues. Germline CDR1 is SEHNR and CDR2 is FQNEAQ (reference sequence). The germline V and J ends were trimmed by 1 base and 5 bases, with 23 bases remaining between them. The donors were all Caucasian adults (living in Nashville, Tennessee). In the source study's methods: Junction-only immunoSEQ data arrived without quality scores, meaning filtering differed. This table comes from immunoSEQ multiplex PCR, and its TCRdb copy is limited to in-frame clones, with some not included. The DNA was the basis for D and trimming; V, J and clone size are from that table. The table records a few million clones, 85% to 95% of them present only once. Findings and caveats of the study: Shared across several donors were approximately 5% of the naive CD4 clonotypes.

This TCR came from a man younger than 35 in good health. Some clones in this sample may be carry-over from other donors' samples. Material for sequencing was naive CD4+ T cells from PBMCs. The subset here: CD45RA+ positively selected. The V and J genes are TRBV7-9 and TRBJ2-5; D perhaps matches TRBD2 (6 bases). CDR3 sequence reads: CASSLGSGTAGSGETQYF. The CDR3 region has the DNA TGTGCCAGCAGCTTAGGCTCCGGGACCGCCGGCAGCGGGGAGACCCAGTACTTC.